Listed here are 20 T cell receptor beta chains from one sample, sequenced in a study of OX40 agonist ivuxolimab in advanced cancers. TCRdb keeps only in-frame clones here, not all; method: immunoSEQ multiplex PCR. The sample yields about 30,000 clones, over 75% seen once. The sequenced sample was CD4+ or CD8+ T cells sorted from blood, obtained in a trial of the OX40 agonist ivuxolimab. The source of these receptors is an adult with an advanced solid tumor such as melanoma, head and neck, liver or kidney cancer.

The chain has TRBV14 and TRBJ2-7; 12 bases are a match to TRBD2. CDR1 and CDR2 (germline): SGHDN, FVKESK. Trimming at V came to 0 bases and at J to 4 bases, leaving 7 bases not matched to a gene. This CDR3 region has 17 residues. Here the CDR3 reads CASSQEWASGRGYEQYF. Here the CDR3 DNA reads TGTGCCAGCAGCCAAGAGTGGGCTAGCGGGAGGGGGTACGAGCAGTACTTC.

The chain links TRBV11-3 to TRBJ2-2; 10 bases match TRBD2. Germline values: CDR1 SGHNT, CDR2 YENEEA. The CDR3 is 18 residues long. With V trimmed by 5 bases and J by 1 base, 10 bases remained unmatched. The CDR3 loop reads CASSPRGLAGGNTGELFF. CDR3 DNA sequence: TGTGCCAGCAGCCCTCGTGGGTTAGCGGGAGGGAACACCGGGGAGCTGTTTTTT.

This chain links TRBV2 with TRBJ1-2; D is unresolved. V shed 7 bases and J shed 0 bases, with 6 bases lying between them. In germline, CDR1 is SNHLY, CDR2 FYNNEI. The CDR3 length is 12 residues. In DNA, the CDR3 is TGTGCCAGCACAGCCACTAACTATGGCTACACCTTC. It codes for CASTATNYGYTF.

V usage is TRBV29-1 and J usage is TRBJ1-1; D ambiguous. Germline V gene lookup returns CDR1 SQVTM and CDR2 ANQGSEA. The germline V and J ends were trimmed by 7 bases and 1 base, with 10 bases remaining between them. The CDR3 extends over 12 amino acids. Here the CDR3 reads CSGLNKNTEAFF. In DNA form, the CDR3 reads TGCAGCGGCCTCAATAAGAACACTGAAGCTTTCTTT.

The CDR3 nucleotides are TGTGCCAGCACTATCCTCAGGGGGCTTTCCTACGAGCAGTACTTC. Its translation is CASTILRGLSYEQYF. The rearrangement uses TRBV2 and TRBJ2-7; 8 nucleotides align to TRBD1. The CDR3 covers 15 residues. Germline CDR1 is SNHLY and CDR2 is FYNNEI. V shed 7 bases and J 1 base; nucleotides not matched to a gene: 9.

Only one count was recorded for this clone. The chain couples TRBV19 to TRBJ2-2, with 15 bases that match TRBD2. Germline lookup yields CDR1 LNHDA and CDR2 SQIVND (reference sequence). The CDR3 loop spans 16 amino acids. V shed 5 bases, J shed 6 bases, and the junction held 4 bases outside the gene matches. CDR3 bases: TGTGCCAGTAGTGTTGGACTAGCGGGAGGGCCCGGGGAGCTGTTTTTT. This codes for CASSVGLAGGPGELFF.

This clone is labeled large. Other DNA sequences in the sample encode the same CDR3. The rearrangement links TRBV4-1 to TRBJ2-1; D is unresolved. In germline, CDR1 is MGHRA, CDR2 YSYEKL. V lost 0 bases, J lost 5 bases, and 5 bases lay in between. This CDR3 spans 13 amino acids. CDR3 nucleotides: TGCGCCAGCAGCCAAGATTACAACAATGAGCAGTTCTTC. Protein: CASSQDYNNEQFF.

The rearrangement uses TRBV9 and TRBJ1-1; TRBD1 aligns across 7 bases. Trimming removed 0 bases from V and 4 bases from J; junction bases left unmatched: 6. Germline assignment: CDR1 SGDLS and CDR2 YYNGEE. The CDR3 is 15 amino acids. The chain's CDR3 is CASSVEGAFGTEAFF. CDR3 nucleotide sequence: TGTGCCAGCAGCGTAGAGGGGGCGTTCGGCACTGAAGCTTTCTTT.

The CDR3 is CASSYGLAGASGNEQFF. Written as DNA, the CDR3 is TGTGCCAGCAGCTACGGACTAGCGGGAGCCTCTGGGAATGAGCAGTTCTTC. The chain carries TRBV11-2 and TRBJ2-1; 13 bases are shared with TRBD2. The CDR3 sequence is 17 residues long. CDR1 is SGHAT, CDR2 FQNNGV, per germline. V was clipped by 4 bases and J by 7 bases; unmatched bases: 10.

For the CDR3, the DNA is TGTGCCAGCAGTTTATCGGTAGGATACGAGCAGTACTTC. It codes for CASSLSVGYEQYF. This chain links TRBV27 with TRBJ2-7; D is ambiguous. V was trimmed by 0 bases and J by 4 bases, leaving 7 bases between them. This CDR3 is 13 amino acids long. Germline V lookup: CDR1 MNHEY, CDR2 SMNVEV (reference sequence).

This clone has more than one count but fewer than ten. V is TRBV15 and J is TRBJ1-5; 7 nucleotides match TRBD1. The CDR3 consists of 15 residues. CDR1 is LNHNV and CDR2 is YYDKDF in the germline V gene (reference sequence). V lost 5 bases and J lost 7; bases outside the gene matches: 11. The chain's CDR3 is CATSVGTAIGQPQHF. The CDR3 bases are TGTGCCACCAGCGTCGGGACAGCTATAGGGCAGCCCCAGCATTTT.

This sequence joins TRBV7-8 and TRBJ2-1; 11 nucleotides align to TRBD2. Trimming removed 1 base from V and 6 bases from J; junction bases left unmatched: 11. Germline CDR1 is SGHVS and CDR2 is FQNEAQ. CDR3 length equals 18 residues. The CDR3 DNA sequence: TGTGCCAGCAGCTTAGTGGGGCTAGCGGGAGGCTTGGGCAATGAGCAGTTCTTC. Translated, it gives CASSLVGLAGGLGNEQFF.

The CDR3 nucleotides read TGTGCCAGCAGTCTAGGGTGGAACCCCTCATCGAATGAGCAGTTCTTC. This sequence encodes CASSLGWNPSSNEQFF. The gene calls are TRBV27 and TRBJ2-1; D is unresolved. Trimming shortened V by 5 bases and J by 7 bases, and 21 bases separated the two germline ends. CDR3 length: 16 residues. Germline CDR1 is MNHEY and CDR2 is SMNVEV (reference sequence).

The J gene is TRBJ2-2, the V gene TRBV5-1; weak D call: TRBD1 (7 bases). Germline CDR1 and CDR2: SGHRS and YFSETQ. This CDR3 region has 15 residues. V was cut by 4 bases and J by 4 bases, with 14 bases left in between. The CDR3 sequence: CASSVEGAATGELFF. DNA of the CDR3: TGCGCCAGCAGCGTGGAGGGGGCGGCCACCGGGGAGCTGTTTTTT.

The chain uses TRBV6-6 and TRBJ2-2; D perhaps matches TRBD2 (6 bases). The CDR3 covers 16 residues. Germline lookup yields CDR1 MNHNY and CDR2 SVGAGI (reference sequence). V lost 6 bases, J lost 5 bases, and 19 bases lay in between. The DNA of the CDR3 is TGTGCCAGCAGGACCGGGACTTATGGACTTACCGGGGAGCTGTTTTTT. Translated: CASRTGTYGLTGELFF.

The V gene is TRBV7-2, the J gene TRBJ2-7, with D perhaps given as TRBD1 or TRBD2 (5 bases each). The germline V and J ends were trimmed by 4 bases and 7 bases, with 23 bases remaining between them. CDR1 and CDR2 from the germline V gene are SGHTA and FQGNSA. The CDR3 spans 16 residues. CDR3 sequence reads: CASSYTPPGTPGEQYF. The CDR3 DNA follows: TGTGCCAGCAGCTACACGCCCCCTGGGACCCCGGGGGAGCAGTACTTC. The full variable domain, its missing parts supplied by reference TRBV7-2 and TRBJ2-7, is GAGVSQSPSNKVTEKGKDVELRCDPISGHTALYWYRQSLGQGLEFLIYFQGNSAPDKSGLPSDRFSAERTGGSVSTLTIQRTQQEDSAVYLCASSYTPPGTPGEQYFGPGTRLTVT.

The rearrangement joins TRBV2 to TRBJ2-5; a weak D match, TRBD2 (6 bases). The DNA end is more similar to TRBJ2-7, so the J call may be wrong. The length of the CDR3 is 11 residues. CDR1 is SNHLY and CDR2 is FYNNEI in the germline V gene. The CDR3, as DNA: TGTGCCACCCTACTAGCCGACGAGCAGTACTTC. Encoded protein: CATLLADEQYF.

The J gene is TRBJ2-3, the V gene TRBV5-1; 10 bases agree with TRBD2. With V trimmed by 2 bases and J by 6 bases, 6 bases remained unmatched. The germline CDR1 and CDR2 sequences are SGHRS and YFSETQ. CDR3 size: 15 residues. The CDR3 DNA is TGCGCCAGCAGCTTAACTAGCGGGATTACCGATACGCAGTATTTT. Translation: CASSLTSGITDTQYF.

Written as DNA, the CDR3 is TGTGCCAGCAGCCTTCAGGGTTTCTATTACTACACCTTC. It specifies CASSLQGFYYYTF. The genes are TRBV5-6 and TRBJ1-2, with D possibly matching TRBD1 (5 bases). Trimming stripped 4 bases from V and 10 bases from J, with 17 bases between. The germline gives CDR1 SGHDT, CDR2 YYEEEE. The CDR3 runs to 13 residues.

The chain is built from TRBV11-1 and TRBJ2-6; TRBD2 aligns across 13 bases. J gave up 2 bases and V 7 bases, and 5 bases lay outside the gene matches. CDR3 length: 17 residues. The germline CDR1 and CDR2 sequences are SGHAT and FQDESV (reference sequence). The CDR3 spells CASTLGLAGTGANVLTF. CDR3 nucleotides: TGTGCCAGCACCCTGGGACTAGCGGGAACTGGGGCCAACGTCCTGACTTTC.